The clone carrying this TCR beta chain has a single count. Trimming removed 5 bases at V and 0 bases at J, with 7 bases between. The CDR3 totals 13 residues. Germline CDR1 LNHDA, CDR2 SQIVND (reference sequence). Clones were read by immunoSEQ multiplex PCR, and TCRdb kept only the in-frame ones, dropping some. The sample has 100,000 to 150,000 clones; over 80% are singletons. This specimen comes from a study of control samples from healthy donors and cancer patients. Sequenced input: blood. The TCR comes from a woman between 45 and 65 years old in good health. The rearrangement joins TRBV19 to TRBJ2-5; D remains unclear. This CDR3 is CASSPANQETQYF. In nucleotides, the CDR3 is TGTGCCAGTAGTCCGGCCAACCAAGAGACCCAGTACTTC.